This TCR beta chain was obtained from a study of cytomegalovirus exposure and HLA in healthy donors. Use of 60 Vbeta and 13 Jbeta primers characterized the PCR. Assay used: immunoSEQ multiplex PCR; TCRdb lists only in-frame clones, some missing. The sample carries roughly 120,000 clones, 15% recorded once. This CDR3 has 14 residues. CDR1 and CDR2 from the germline V gene are SGHTA and FQGNSA. Trimming took 3 bases from V and 2 from J, leaving 10 bases between them. Sequencing was performed on PBMCs. This TCR derives from a woman between 18 and 30 years old in good health and CMV-seronegative. The chain recombines TRBV7-2 with TRBJ1-1, with D possibly matching TRBD1 (5 bases). The CDR3 nucleotides are TGTGCCAGCAGCTTCGGGGGTACCAACACTGAAGCTTTCTTT. This codes for CASSFGGTNTEAFF.